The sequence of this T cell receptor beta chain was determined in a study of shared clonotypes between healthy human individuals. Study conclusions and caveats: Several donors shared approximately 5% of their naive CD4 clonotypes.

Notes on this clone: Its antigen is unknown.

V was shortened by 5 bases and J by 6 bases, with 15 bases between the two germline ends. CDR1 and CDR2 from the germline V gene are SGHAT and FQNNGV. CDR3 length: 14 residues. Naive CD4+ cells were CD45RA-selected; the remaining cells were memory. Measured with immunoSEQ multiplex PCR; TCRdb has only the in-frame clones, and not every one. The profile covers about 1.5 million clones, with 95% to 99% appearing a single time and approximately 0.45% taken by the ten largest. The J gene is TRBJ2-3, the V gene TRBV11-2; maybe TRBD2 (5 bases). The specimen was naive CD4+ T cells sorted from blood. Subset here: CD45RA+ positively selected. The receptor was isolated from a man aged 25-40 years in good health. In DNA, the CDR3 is TGTGCCAGCAGCCAATTCCGGGGATACGATACGCAGTATTTT. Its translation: CASSQFRGYDTQYF.